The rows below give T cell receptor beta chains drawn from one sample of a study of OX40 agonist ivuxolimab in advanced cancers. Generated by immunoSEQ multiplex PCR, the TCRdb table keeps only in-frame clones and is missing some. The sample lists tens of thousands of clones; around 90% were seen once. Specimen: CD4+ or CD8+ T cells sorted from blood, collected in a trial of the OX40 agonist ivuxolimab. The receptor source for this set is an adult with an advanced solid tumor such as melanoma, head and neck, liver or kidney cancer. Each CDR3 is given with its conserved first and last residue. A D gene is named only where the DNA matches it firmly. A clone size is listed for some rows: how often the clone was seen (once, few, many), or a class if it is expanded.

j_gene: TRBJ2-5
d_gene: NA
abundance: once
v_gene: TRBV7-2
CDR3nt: TGTGCCAGCAGCTTAGGGGCAGGGAAGCAGGAGACCCAGTACTTC
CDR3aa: CASSLGAGKQETQYF

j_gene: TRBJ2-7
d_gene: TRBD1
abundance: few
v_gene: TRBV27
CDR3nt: TGTGCCAGCAGTTACTCCGGGACAGGGCCCTACGAGCAGTACTTC
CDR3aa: CASSYSGTGPYEQYF

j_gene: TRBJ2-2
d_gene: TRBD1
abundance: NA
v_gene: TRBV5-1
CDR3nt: TGCGCCAGCAGCTTGACTACAGGGGAAACCGGGGAGCTGTTTTTT
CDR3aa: CASSLTTGETGELFF

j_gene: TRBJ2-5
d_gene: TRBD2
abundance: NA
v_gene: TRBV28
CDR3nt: TGTGCCAGCAGTTCGACTAGCGGTCAAGAGACCCAGTACTTC
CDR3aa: CASSSTSGQETQYF

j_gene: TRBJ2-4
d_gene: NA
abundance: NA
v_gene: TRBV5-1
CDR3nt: TGCGCCAGCAGCTTGGCTGGTTTGGAAACAGGGAGCATTCAGTACTTC
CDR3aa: CASSLAGLETGSIQYF

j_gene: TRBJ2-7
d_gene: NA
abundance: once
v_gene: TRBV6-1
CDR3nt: TGTGCCAGTACCCACGGAAGCGAGCAGTACTTC
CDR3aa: CASTHGSEQYF

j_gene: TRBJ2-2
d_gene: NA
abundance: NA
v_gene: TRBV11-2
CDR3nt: TGTGCCAGCAGCTCGGGAATCGGGGAGCTGTTTTTT
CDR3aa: CASSSGIGELFF

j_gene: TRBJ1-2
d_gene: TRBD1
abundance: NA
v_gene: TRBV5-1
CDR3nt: TGCGCCAGCAGCTTGGACGAGGGGGCTTGGGATGGCTACACCTTC
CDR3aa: CASSLDEGAWDGYTF

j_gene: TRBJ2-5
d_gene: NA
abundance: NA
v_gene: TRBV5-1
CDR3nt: TGCGCCAGCAGCTTCGGCCCTAGCAAAGAGACCCAGTACTTC
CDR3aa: CASSFGPSKETQYF

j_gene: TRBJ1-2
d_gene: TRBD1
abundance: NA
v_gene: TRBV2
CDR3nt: TGTGCCAGCAGTGGACAGGGGGCATTTTCAAACTATGGCTACACCTTC
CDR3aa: CASSGQGAFSNYGYTF

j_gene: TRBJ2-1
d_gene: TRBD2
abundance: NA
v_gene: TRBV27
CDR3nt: TGTGCCAGCAGTTTACGGGGGGGGGCCATCAATGAGCAGTTCTTC
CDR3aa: CASSLRGGAINEQFF

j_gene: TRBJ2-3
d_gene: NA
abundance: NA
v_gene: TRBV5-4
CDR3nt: TGTGCCAGCAGCTTGGAGGGGGTGCGAACAGATACGCAGTATTTT
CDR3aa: CASSLEGVRTDTQYF

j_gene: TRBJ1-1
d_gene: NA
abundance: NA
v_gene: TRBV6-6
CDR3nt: TGTGCCAGCAGTCGCGAAGGGGGTAACACTGAAGCTTTCTTT
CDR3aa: CASSREGGNTEAFF

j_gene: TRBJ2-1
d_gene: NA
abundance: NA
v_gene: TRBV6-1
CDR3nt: TGTGCCAGCAGACGGACTGGATCCTACAATGAGCAGTTCTTC
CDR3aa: CASRRTGSYNEQFF

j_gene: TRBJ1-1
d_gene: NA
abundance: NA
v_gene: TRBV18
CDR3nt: TGTGCCAGCTCACCGTCCTTTGGCAGGGTTGAAGCTTTCTTT
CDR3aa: CASSPSFGRVEAFF

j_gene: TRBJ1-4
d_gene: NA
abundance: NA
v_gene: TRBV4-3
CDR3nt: TGCGCCAGCAGCCACAGGATCGGGAGCGAAAAACTGTTTTTT
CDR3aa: CASSHRIGSEKLFF

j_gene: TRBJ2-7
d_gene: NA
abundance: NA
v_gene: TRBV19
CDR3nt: TGTGCCAGTAGTATAGGTAGCGGCTACGAGCAGTACTTC
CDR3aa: CASSIGSGYEQYF

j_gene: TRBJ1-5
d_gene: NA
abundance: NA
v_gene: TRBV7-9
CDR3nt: TGTGCCAGCAGCTTAGCGCGATGGGGGGCCCATCAGCCCCAGCATTTT
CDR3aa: CASSLARWGAHQPQHF

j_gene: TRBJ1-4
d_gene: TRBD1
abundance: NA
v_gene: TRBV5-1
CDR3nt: TGCGCCAGCAGCTCCAGACAGGGGGAAGCGGAAAAACTGTTTTTT
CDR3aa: CASSSRQGEAEKLFF

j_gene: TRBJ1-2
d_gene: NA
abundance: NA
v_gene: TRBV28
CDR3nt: TGTGCCAGCAGTTTATCAGCAGCTCCTAACTATGGCTACACCTTC
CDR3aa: CASSLSAAPNYGYTF

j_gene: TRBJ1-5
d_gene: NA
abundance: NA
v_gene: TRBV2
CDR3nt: TGTGCCAGCAGTGAAGCTGTCCTGAGGGGTCAGCCCCAGCATTTT
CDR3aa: CASSEAVLRGQPQHF

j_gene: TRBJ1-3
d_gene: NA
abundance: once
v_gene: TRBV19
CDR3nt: TGTGCCAGTAGTAACCGACAGGGAAACACCATATATTTT
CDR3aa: CASSNRQGNTIYF

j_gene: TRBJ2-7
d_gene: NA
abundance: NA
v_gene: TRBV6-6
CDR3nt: TGTGCCAGCAGTTACTGGAGCGGGACAGGTGCGATCGAGCAGTACTTC
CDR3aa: CASSYWSGTGAIEQYF

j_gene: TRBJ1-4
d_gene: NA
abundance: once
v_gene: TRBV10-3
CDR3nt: TGTGCCATCAGGGGAAGTAATGAAAAACTGTTTTTT
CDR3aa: CAIRGSNEKLFF

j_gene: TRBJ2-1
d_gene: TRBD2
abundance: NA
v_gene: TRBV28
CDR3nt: TGTGCCAGCAGGTCGACTAGCGGGGCCTCCTACAATGAGCAGTTCTTC
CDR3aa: CASRSTSGASYNEQFF

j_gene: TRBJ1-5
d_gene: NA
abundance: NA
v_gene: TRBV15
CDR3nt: TGTGCCACCCAGTTCGGGGATCAGCCCCAGCATTTT
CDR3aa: CATQFGDQPQHF

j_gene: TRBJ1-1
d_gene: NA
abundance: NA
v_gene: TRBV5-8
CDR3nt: TGTGCCAGCAGCTTGTTCCTAGGGGTTAACACTGAAGCTTTCTTT
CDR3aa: CASSLFLGVNTEAFF

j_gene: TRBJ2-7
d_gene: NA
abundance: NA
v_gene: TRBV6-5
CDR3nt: TGTGCCAGCAGAGGACGGCCAGACTCCTACGAGCAGTACTTC
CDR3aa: CASRGRPDSYEQYF

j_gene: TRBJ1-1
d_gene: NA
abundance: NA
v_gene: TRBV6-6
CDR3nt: TGTGCCAGTCGGGGGGTTAAGAACACTGAAGCTTTCTTT
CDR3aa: CASRGVKNTEAFF

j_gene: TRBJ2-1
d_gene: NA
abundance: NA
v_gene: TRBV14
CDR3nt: TGTGCCAGCAGCCAAGATGGGGATTTTAGGCGGGGCTCCTACAATGAGCAGTTCTTC
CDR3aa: CASSQDGDFRRGSYNEQFF

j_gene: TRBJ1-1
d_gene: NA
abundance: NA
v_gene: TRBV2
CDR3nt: TGTGCCAGCATTGACCGGGAAAACACTGAAGCTTTCTTT
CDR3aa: CASIDRENTEAFF

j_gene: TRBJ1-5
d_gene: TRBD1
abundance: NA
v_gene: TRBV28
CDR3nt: TGCGCCAGCAGTCCAGGGACAGGGGATCAGCCCCAGCATTTT
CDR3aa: CASSPGTGDQPQHF

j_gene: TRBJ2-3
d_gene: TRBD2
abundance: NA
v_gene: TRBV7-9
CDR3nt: TGTGCCAGCAGCCGCGGTAGCGGGATAGCCGATACGCAGTATTTT
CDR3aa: CASSRGSGIADTQYF

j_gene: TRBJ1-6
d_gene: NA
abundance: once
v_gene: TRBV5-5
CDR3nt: TGTGCCAGCAGCTGGGATTTATCCCTCCACTTT
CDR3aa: CASSWDLSLHF

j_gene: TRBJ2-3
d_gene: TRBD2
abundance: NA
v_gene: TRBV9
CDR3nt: TGTGCCAGCAGCGTTATCGCTAGCGGGGGGACAGGTACGCAGTATTTT
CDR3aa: CASSVIASGGTGTQYF

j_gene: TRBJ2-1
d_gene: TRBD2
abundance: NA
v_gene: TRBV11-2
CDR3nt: TGTGCCAGCAGCTTAGATCGGGGGGACTACAATGAGCAGTTCTTC
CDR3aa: CASSLDRGDYNEQFF

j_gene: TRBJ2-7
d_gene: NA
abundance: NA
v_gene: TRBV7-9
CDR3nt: TGTGCCAGCAGCTTGGACGGAGCTTCCTACGAGCAGTACTTC
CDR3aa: CASSLDGASYEQYF

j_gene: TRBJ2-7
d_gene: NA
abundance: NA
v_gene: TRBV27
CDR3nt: TGTGCCAGCCCGGGCTACGAGCAGTACTTC
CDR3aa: CASPGYEQYF